The 7 T cell receptor beta chains presented below share a single source sample, sequenced in a study of T cell changes during pregnancy in multiple sclerosis. Only in-frame clones appear in the TCRdb table, and some are missing; sequencing was by immunoSEQ multiplex PCR. The top ten clones hold approximately 0.97% of a sample with about 16,000 clones, roughly 96% of them seen once. Here the sequenced sample was peripheral blood, taken in the third trimester of pregnancy. These receptor sequences come from a female donor with multiple sclerosis, enrolled in a pregnancy study.

This chain links TRBV27 with TRBJ2-3; 7 bases map to TRBD1. Germline V gene data show CDR1 as MNHEY and CDR2 as SMNVEV (reference sequence). Trimming removed 5 bases from V and 0 bases from J; junction bases left unmatched: 8. The CDR3 has 16 residues. Written as DNA, the CDR3 is TGTGCCAGCAGTAGAACGGGACAGCTAAGCACAGATACGCAGTATTTT. Translated: CASSRTGQLSTDTQYF.

The J gene is TRBJ2-7, the V gene TRBV5-1; D is possibly TRBD2 (6 bases). Trimming took off 0 bases at V and 2 bases at J, with 12 bases between the two ends. Per the germline V gene, CDR1 is SGHRS and CDR2 is YFSETQ. The CDR3 loop spans 15 amino acids. The CDR3 spells CASSLARGKAYEQYF. The CDR3 DNA reads TGCGCCAGCAGCTTGGCACGCGGGAAAGCCTACGAGCAGTACTTC.

This clone was observed once. The rearrangement links TRBV4-1 to TRBJ1-5; D remains ambiguous. The CDR3 totals 17 residues. Germline CDR1 MGHRA, CDR2 YSYEKL. Trimming removed 0 bases at V and 6 bases at J, with 18 bases between. The CDR3 DNA sequence: TGCGCCAGCAGCCAAGATTGGGAGGCAGGATTGGGTCAGCCCCAGCATTTT. Translating it yields CASSQDWEAGLGQPQHF.

This chain joins TRBV6-1 and TRBJ2-6; D may be TRBD1 (5 bases). V lost 1 base, J lost 2 bases, and 18 bases lay in between. Germline V gives CDR1 MNHNS, CDR2 SASEGT. The CDR3 extends over 19 amino acids. The CDR3 region is CASSEGIGAFPPGANVLTF. The DNA of the CDR3 is TGTGCCAGCAGTGAAGGAATAGGGGCTTTTCCCCCTGGGGCCAACGTCCTGACTTTC.

The chain carries TRBV2 and TRBJ2-1; unclear D gene. V lost 4 bases, J lost 5 bases, and 3 bases lay in between. The CDR3 sequence is 11 residues long. Germline V gene lookup returns CDR1 SNHLY and CDR2 FYNNEI. Here the CDR3 reads CASSGHNEQFF. DNA of the CDR3: TGTGCCAGCAGTGGGCACAATGAGCAGTTCTTC.

This clone is a singleton in its sample. The chain uses TRBV23-1 and TRBJ2-7; D possibly corresponds to TRBD2 (5 bases). Being an ORF, TRBV23-1 has a function that is uncertain. V was pared by 3 bases and J by 4 bases, with 13 bases between. This CDR3 spans 14 amino acids. The CDR3 here is CASSHPGLLYEQYF. In DNA form, the CDR3 reads TGCGCCAGCAGTCACCCCGGACTGCTTTACGAGCAGTACTTC.

The chain links TRBV7-2 to TRBJ2-1; 11 bases are a match to TRBD2. CDR1 SGHTA and CDR2 FQGNSA come from the germline V gene. CDR3 length equals 17 residues. Trimming cost V 5 bases and J 6 bases; bases outside gene matches: 12. The DNA for the CDR3 is TGTGCCAGCAGCGATGATAGCGGGGGGGCCCCTCGCAATGAGCAGTTCTTC. It is translated as CASSDDSGGAPRNEQFF.